This T cell receptor beta chain was captured by sequencing in a study of cytomegalovirus exposure and HLA in healthy donors (dated by TCRdb to about 2017). Turning to the overall study: In an earlier analysis of approximately 640 of the donors, around 300 Gb of sequence data and 120 million or so unique TCR beta sequences from 150 million to 200 million T cells were reported. An early release that covered more than 550 HLA-typed donors contained approximately 300 gigabases of sequencing data and approximately 85 million unique TCR sequences. Among the roughly 380 genotyped donors, around 81% belonged to the genetic ancestry cluster associated with self-reported Caucasian donors. The aim of the study was to test whether cataloging public T cell receptors could identify signatures of past pathogen exposure. The T cell repertoires of 666 subjects were profiled by immunosequencing and related to cytomegalovirus serostatus. Along with the roughly 700-subject first cohort, a separate validation cohort of about 110 different subjects was used. To predict cytomegalovirus infection status, the study brought together high-throughput TCR immunosequencing, statistical association of individual TCRs with disease status, and machine learning. To study patterns of TCR occurrence, a later analysis re-analyzed previously published TCR beta repertoires from more than 550 donors and added high-resolution HLA genotyping. Rather than drawing on any new phenotypic data, the later analysis identified candidate immune exposures from TCR beta sequences and the way those sequences occurred across donors. In an earlier analysis of a few hundred of the donors, high-throughput TCR beta sequencing was used to judge whether each TCR beta V gene segment behaved as functional or pseudogenic. Donor age, sex, ethnicity and CMV serostatus were compiled together with the repertoire data. A later genetic analysis used genome-wide SNP genotypes for about 65% of the 666 donors, treating that subset as a discovery cohort. Every repertoire in the discovery cohort had been generated on one and the same sequencing platform. Class I and class II HLA loci were covered by the typing at four-digit resolution. The number of donors typed differed by locus, with about 629-630 for A, B, C, DRB1 and DQB1, roughly 550 for DQA1, some 570 for DPA1, and over 400 for DPB1. Several DR-DQ haplotypes were treated as single units for association and clustering because of strong linkage in the cohort. On average, roughly 240,000 unique TCR beta nucleotide sequences were sequenced per donor among a few hundred genotyped donors of the cohort, with roughly 18% of those sequences being non-productive. The full study reports these points: Correlated functional status among segregating V segments might be attributable to linkage disequilibrium, but an unknown experimental factor could not be ruled out. Most TCR sequences were observed very rarely across donors, whereas some public TCRs were present in many individuals. The presence/absence analyses assumed that sequencing depth was roughly uniform across donors, and that assumption may not be true. A further reported finding was that TCR beta sequences accurately predicted the HLA-A and HLA-B alleles for most subjects in the first cohort. In a later analysis, around 17,000 TCR beta sequences were associated with specific HLA alleles at a false discovery rate of 0.05. A few of the identified cytomegalovirus-associated TCR beta chains were confirmed in vitro to be specific for cytomegalovirus antigens. When HLA alleles, especially DR and DQ, strongly co-occurred, attributing TCR associations to individual alleles was difficult. An association between a missense DCLRE1C variant and V-gene and J-gene trimming of TCR beta chains was found in a later genetic analysis and replicated in an independent cohort. In a later analysis, the rate of TCR association differed among HLA loci, with DRB1 alleles having the most associated TCRs and HLA-C alleles having the fewest. HLA typing was unavailable for some donors at each locus, so association tests used only the typed subset. Because the 87-base-pair reads could not distinguish some IMGT-functional V segments, including TRBV6-2 and TRBV6-3, those segments were excluded. In an earlier analysis of some 640 of the donors, most TCR beta V segments were observed in productive rearrangements about 90% or about 30% of the time, broadly matching IMGT annotations. It was suggested by the authors that the approach could potentially be generalized to other disease states and immunological phenotypes. The study gave a list of roughly 150 TCR beta chains associated with cytomegalovirus. This cohort had only TCR beta chains sequenced, and the lack of alpha or paired-chain data limited which features could be detected. A cluster of highly shared sequence variants was judged likely to represent a technical artifact of the sequencing pipeline. The earlier analysis of approximately 590 of the donors excluded some 16 rarely observed V segments, including chromosome 9 orphons, because counts were too low. A later analysis reported that several top co-occurrence clusters appeared linked to parvovirus B19, influenza, CMV and Epstein-Barr virus. A later analysis found that most CMV-associated TCR beta chains appeared HLA-restricted, with HLA associations seemingly driven largely by CMV exposure. A later analysis found that HLA-associated TCR beta chains were more clonally expanded and had lower generation probabilities than equally common non-associated chains. CMV serostatus was the only immune exposure information available for the cohort. In both the original and validation cohorts, the classifier was reported to diagnose cytomegalovirus status with high specificity and sensitivity. Compared with the approximately 710-donor mean, donors in an Asian-associated ancestry cluster had fewer N-insertions in productive TCRs, according to a later genetic analysis.

In the germline V gene (reference sequence), CDR1 corresponds to LNHDA and CDR2 to SQIVND. From the cysteine up to the phenylalanine, the CDR3 has a length of 13 residues. Only the CDR3 part of the read is kept: 39 bases, read in frame from the first base. V was cut back by 7 bases and J by 10 bases, leaving a gap of 18 bases between them. This clone was seen only once. It has no known antigen specificity. No much larger clonotype is one base removed from it; base qualities were not supplied. The cohort comprised several hundred healthy bone marrow donors. At the time of sampling, all cohort members were nominally healthy, though unrecorded immune exposures were likely present. The donor tested CMV seronegative and was one of the 352 seronegative cohort members. Each donor provided a peripheral blood sample, and peripheral blood mononuclear cells were used for TCR beta sequencing. The Qiagen DNeasy Blood Extraction Kit was used to extract genomic DNA from the blood cell samples.

Libraries were constructed by the immunoSEQ multiplex PCR assay. A mixture of 60 forward primers for TCR Vbeta segments and 13 reverse primers for TCR Jbeta segments was used in the multiplex PCR. A multiplex PCR assay on genomic DNA amplified the CDR3 region of rearranged TCR beta genes. The amplified TCR beta libraries were sequenced on the Illumina HiSeq System as 87-base-pair reads. Processing in the source paper ran as follows. In a later analysis, tens of millions of unique TCR beta chains were counted across the 650 to 700 repertoires, and roughly 11 million of these chains were shared by at least two donors. Raw reads were error-corrected and collapsed into unique sequences with a nearest-neighbor algorithm that merged closely related sequences to remove PCR and sequencing errors. V, D and J gene segments were assigned by aligning CDR3 sequences to IMGT reference sequences. For a sequence to be retained, a match of at least six nucleotides to both a V gene segment and a J gene segment was required. Rearrangements were classified as productive when the CDR3 lacked stop codons and remained in frame with V and J, and all other rearrangements were classified as non-productive. Following IMGT convention, CDR3 was defined as the stretch from the second conserved V-encoded cysteine up to the conserved J-encoded phenylalanine. The earlier analysis of some 550 of the donors excluded any sequence lacking an unambiguous match to a single V gene segment. An earlier analysis of a few hundred of the donors classified V segments as functional when productive rearrangements were above 56.7% and as segregating when the standard deviation between donors was above 5%. A statistical classification framework was built to diagnose cytomegalovirus status from the catalog of TCR beta chain sequences. V and J gene assignment, in a later analysis, came from comparing TCR nucleotide sequences with IMGT/GENE-DB human TR gene sequences. The TCRdist pipeline was used in a later analysis to assign CDR3 sequences and most-parsimonious VDJ recombination scenarios. In a later analysis, every TCR beta chain was defined by the combination of its CDR3 amino acid sequence and its V-gene family, and reads without a unique V-gene family were dropped. As a way to deal with suspected cross-contamination and a sequencing artifact, a later analysis dropped hundreds of nucleotide sequences that were highly shared and had low generation probability. For each public chain, a later analysis derived a clonal expansion index from normalized ranks of inferred template counts within each repertoire. In a later analysis, generation probabilities were computed with a VDJ recombination model fitted to out-of-frame rearrangements, and the resulting probabilities were checked against IGoR. In a later analysis, TCR-TCR, TCR-HLA and TCR-CMV co-occurrence was scored with hypergeometric tests, and a repertoire-size bias correction was applied to TCR pairs. In a later analysis, false discovery rates were estimated by permuting HLA or CMV assignments 20 times. In a later analysis, co-occurring TCRs were grouped using DBSCAN, and TCRdist sequence similarity was added for clustering within HLA-allele-positive subsets. Repertoires with fewer than 30,000 or more than 120,000 public chains were left out of co-occurrence clustering, as were a handful of repertoires with anomalous nucleotide sharing. As stored in TCRdb, this immuneACCESS dataset retains in-frame rearrangements with V and J assigned. A fraction of the clones does not appear; measured against another copy, unresolved V genes explain less than half of the discrepancy, and the remainder lacks a known reason. V and J calls and clone size are those listed in that table; D and trimming were worked out from the DNA. The sample table shows over 85,000 clones, and about 80% are seen once. The top ten hold 1.5% to 2.5% of the sample.

The sequence is built from TRBV19 and TRBJ2-3; the D region possibly corresponds to TRBD2 (6 bases align). The clonotype comes from a man aged 35 to 55 in good health and CMV-seronegative. The source material was PBMCs. The CDR3 reads as follows: CASTSPSWDSQYF. The DNA sequence is as follows: TGTGCCAGTACCTCCCCAAGTTGGGACTCGCAGTATTTT.